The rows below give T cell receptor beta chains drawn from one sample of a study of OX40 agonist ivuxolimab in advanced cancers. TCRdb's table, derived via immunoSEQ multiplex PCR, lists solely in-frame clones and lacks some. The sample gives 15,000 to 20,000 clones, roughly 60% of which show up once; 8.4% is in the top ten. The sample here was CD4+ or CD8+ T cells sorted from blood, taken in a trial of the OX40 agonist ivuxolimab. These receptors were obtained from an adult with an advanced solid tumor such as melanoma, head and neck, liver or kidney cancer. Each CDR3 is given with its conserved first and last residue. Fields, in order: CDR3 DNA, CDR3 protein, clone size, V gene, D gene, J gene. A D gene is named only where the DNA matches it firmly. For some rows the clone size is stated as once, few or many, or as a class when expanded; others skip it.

TGTGCCATCCAGGACAGCACGGTCACCGAGCAGTACTTC	CAIQDSTVTEQYF	NA	TRBV10-3	NA	TRBJ2-7
TGTGCCAGCAGCTTAGGACAGGGCAATGAGCAGTTCTTC	CASSLGQGNEQFF	medium-sized	TRBV7-9	TRBD1	TRBJ2-1
TGTGCCAGCAGTCGACTAGACTCCTACGAGCAGTACTTC	CASSRLDSYEQYF	NA	TRBV2	NA	TRBJ2-7
TGTGCCAGCAGTCCTTACAGGGGGCCTAATGAAAAACTGTTTTTT	CASSPYRGPNEKLFF	NA	TRBV28	TRBD1	TRBJ1-4
TGTGCCAGCAGTGAGTTCGGGCAGTCCTCCTACGAGCAGTACTTC	CASSEFGQSSYEQYF	medium-sized	TRBV2	NA	TRBJ2-7
TGCGCCAGCAGCCAGGGACCGGGACTAGCTTACAATGAGCAGTTCTTC	CASSQGPGLAYNEQFF	NA	TRBV4-1	TRBD2	TRBJ2-1
TGTGCCAGCAGCGAACAGGGAAATAGCAATCAGCCCCAGCATTTT	CASSEQGNSNQPQHF	medium-sized	TRBV11-2	NA	TRBJ1-5
TGCACCAGCAGCCAAGATGTAAGGAGGGTCCATCAGCCCCAGCATTTT	CTSSQDVRRVHQPQHF	medium-sized	TRBV1	NA	TRBJ1-5
TGTGCCAGCAGTTCACTTCTAGCGGGGGGCGTCGGGGAGCTGTTTTTT	CASSSLLAGGVGELFF	NA	TRBV27	TRBD2	TRBJ2-2
TGTGCCTGGAGAGAGGTATATGGCTACACCTTC	CAWREVYGYTF	NA	TRBV30	NA	TRBJ1-2
TGTGCCAGTAGTATAGGTACAGGGCGCTCCTACGAGCAGTACTTC	CASSIGTGRSYEQYF	NA	TRBV19	NA	TRBJ2-7
TGTGCCAGCAGCTCCGGGACGGGGAACACTGAAGCTTTCTTT	CASSSGTGNTEAFF	once	TRBV7-9	NA	TRBJ1-1
TGTGCCAGCAGGAAGACAGGGAACGACTACGAGCAGTACTTC	CASRKTGNDYEQYF	NA	TRBV6-1	TRBD1	TRBJ2-7
TGTGCCAGCACCTACGGACAGGGGCATCAGCCCCAGCATTTT	CASTYGQGHQPQHF	once	TRBV6-5	TRBD1	TRBJ1-5
TGTGCCAGCAGCTTGACTAGCGGGGGGGCTGGGGAGCAGTTCTTC	CASSLTSGGAGEQFF	medium-sized	TRBV7-2	TRBD2	TRBJ2-1